This T cell receptor beta chain was sequenced for a study of cytomegalovirus exposure and HLA in healthy donors. All the people who gave samples were healthy bone marrow donors. This PCR relied on a set of 60 Vbeta primers and 13 Jbeta primers. Sequenced by immunoSEQ multiplex PCR; TCRdb stores in-frame clones only, minus some. Of about 99,000 clones listed, over 70% were seen once; the top ten hold roughly 4%. Trimming took 6 bases from V and 5 from J; bases not matched to a gene: 9. This CDR3 comprises 14 residues. The germline V gene has CDR1 KGHSH and CDR2 LQKENI. The clonotype originates from a man aged 45-60 years in good health and CMV-seropositive. Material for sequencing was PBMCs. The chain combines TRBV18 with TRBJ2-7; 8 nucleotides match TRBD2. The CDR3 nucleotides are TGTGCCAGCTCCCCGGGAGGGGTTTGGAACGAGCAGTACTTC. Protein sequence: CASSPGGVWNEQYF.